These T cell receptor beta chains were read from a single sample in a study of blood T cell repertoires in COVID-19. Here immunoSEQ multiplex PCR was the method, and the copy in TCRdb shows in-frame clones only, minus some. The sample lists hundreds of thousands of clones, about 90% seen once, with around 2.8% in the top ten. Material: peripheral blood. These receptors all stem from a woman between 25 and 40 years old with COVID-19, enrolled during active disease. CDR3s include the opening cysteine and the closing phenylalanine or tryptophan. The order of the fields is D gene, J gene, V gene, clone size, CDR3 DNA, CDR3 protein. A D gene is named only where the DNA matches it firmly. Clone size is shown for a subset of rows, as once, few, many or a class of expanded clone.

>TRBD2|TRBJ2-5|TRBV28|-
TGTGCCAGCAGTATAGCGGGGGGCCAGGGAGAGACCCAGTACTTC
CASSIAGGQGETQYF
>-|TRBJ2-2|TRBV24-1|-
TGTGCCACTGCAGGGGGGCACACCGGGGAGCTGTTTTTT
CATAGGHTGELFF
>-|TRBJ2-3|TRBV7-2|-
TGTGCCAGCAGCTTATCTGAGGGGGGCACAGATACGCAGTATTTT
CASSLSEGGTDTQYF
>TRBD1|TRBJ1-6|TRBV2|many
TGTGCCAGCAGTACCCCGCCGGGACAGTATAATTCACCCCTCCACTTT
CASSTPPGQYNSPLHF
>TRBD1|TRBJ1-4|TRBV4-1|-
TGCGCCAGCAGCCAAACTACAGGGGATAATGAAAAACTGTTTTTT
CASSQTTGDNEKLFF
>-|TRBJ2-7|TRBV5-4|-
TGTGCCAGCAGCTTGGAACCGTCTACGTGGCAGTACTTC
CASSLEPSTWQYF
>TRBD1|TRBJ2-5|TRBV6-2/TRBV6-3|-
TGTGCCAGCAGTTACAACAGGGGAGAGACCCAGTACTTC
CASSYNRGETQYF
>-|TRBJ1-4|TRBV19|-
TGTGCCAGTACCCCGGGGTTTGGTCGCCGGTACGAAAAACTGTTTTTT
CASTPGFGRRYEKLFF
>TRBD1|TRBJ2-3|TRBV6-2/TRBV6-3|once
TGTGCCAGCAGTTACCTGGACAGGGTGATAGATACGCAGTATTTT
CASSYLDRVIDTQYF
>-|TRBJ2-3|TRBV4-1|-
TGCGCCAGCAGCCAAGATGGGGAGGATGGCACAGATACGCAGTATTTT
CASSQDGEDGTDTQYF
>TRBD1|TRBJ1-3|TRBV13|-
TGTGCCAGCAGCCACGGACAGGGCTCTGGAAACACCATATATTTT
CASSHGQGSGNTIYF
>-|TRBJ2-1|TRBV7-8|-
TGTGCCAGCAGCTTTGCTACAGCCTATCAAAATGAGCAGTTCTTC
CASSFATAYQNEQFF
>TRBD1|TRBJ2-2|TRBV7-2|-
TGTGCCAGCAGCCCCTCCGGGACAGGGAACACCGGGGAGCTGTTTTTT
CASSPSGTGNTGELFF
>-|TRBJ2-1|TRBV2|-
TGTGCCAGCAGTGGAGGGCACCGGGGGAGCTCCTACAATGAGCAGTTCTTC
CASSGGHRGSSYNEQFF
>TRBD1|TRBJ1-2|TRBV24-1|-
TGTGCCACCAGTGGACAGGGGCTGGGCTATGGCTACACCTTC
CATSGQGLGYGYTF
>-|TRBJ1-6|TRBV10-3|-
TGTGCCATCAGCCGAGGGCCAGGGGAAGATTCACCCCTCCACTTT
CAISRGPGEDSPLHF
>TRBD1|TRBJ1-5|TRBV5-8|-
TGTGCCAGCAGCTTGGGACAGGGGGCGAATCAGCCCCAGCATTTT
CASSLGQGANQPQHF
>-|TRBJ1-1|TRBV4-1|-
TGCGCCAGCAGCCCTCGTGGAGTAAACACTGAAGCTTTCTTT
CASSPRGVNTEAFF
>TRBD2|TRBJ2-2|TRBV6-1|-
TGTGCCAGCAGTGTGCGGGGACTAGCGGGAGGAGCCGGGGAGCTGTTTTTT
CASSVRGLAGGAGELFF
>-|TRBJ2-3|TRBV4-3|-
TGCGCCAGCAGCCAAGATTATAGCGGAGTTGATACGCAGTATTTT
CASSQDYSGVDTQYF
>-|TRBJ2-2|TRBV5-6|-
TGTGCCAGCAGCTTGGTAGGGGCCGGGGAGCTGTTTTTT
CASSLVGAGELFF
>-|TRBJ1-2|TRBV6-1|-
TGTGCCAGCAGTGAAGGGGCAGGGAATATTGGCTACACCTTC
CASSEGAGNIGYTF
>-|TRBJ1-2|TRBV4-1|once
TGCGCCAGCAGCCAAGATAGTCGGGGAGAAGGCTACACCTTC
CASSQDSRGEGYTF
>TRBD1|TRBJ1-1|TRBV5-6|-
TGTGCCAGCAGCACCGTCGGGACAGGGGATATCACTGAAGCTTTCTTT
CASSTVGTGDITEAFF
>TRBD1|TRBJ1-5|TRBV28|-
TGTGCCAGCAGTTTATCCTGGACAGGAGGCCAGGCTTGGCATTTT
CASSLSWTGGQAWHF
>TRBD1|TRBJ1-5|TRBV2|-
TGTGCCAGCAGTTTCCAGGGGGCCTTACAGCCCCAGCATTTT
CASSFQGALQPQHF
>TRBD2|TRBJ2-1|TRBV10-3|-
TGTGCCATCAGCGGGACTAGCGGGAGGGGACCATCCTACAATGAGCAGTTCTTC
CAISGTSGRGPSYNEQFF
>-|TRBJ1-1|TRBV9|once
TGTGCCAGCAGCGCTGCACAACAGGGAGGGGACACTGAAGCTTTCTTT
CASSAAQQGGDTEAFF
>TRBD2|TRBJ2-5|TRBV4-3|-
TGCGCCAGCAGCCCCCAGCGGGAGTCATGGGAGACCCAGTACTTC
CASSPQRESWETQYF
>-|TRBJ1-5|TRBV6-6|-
TGTGCCAGCAGTTCGACAGCCAATCAGCCCCAGCATTTT
CASSSTANQPQHF
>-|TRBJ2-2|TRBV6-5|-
TGTGCCAGCAGTTTCGACAGGCCGGGAACCGGGGAGCTGTTTTTT
CASSFDRPGTGELFF
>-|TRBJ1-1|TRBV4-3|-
TGCGCCAGCAGCCAAGAGCAGGTGGCGATAAACACTGAAGCTTTCTTT
CASSQEQVAINTEAFF
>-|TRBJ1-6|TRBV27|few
TGTGCCAGCAGTTTACCACACAGAAATTCACCCCTCCACTTT
CASSLPHRNSPLHF
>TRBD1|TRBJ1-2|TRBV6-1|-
TGTGCCAGCAGTGAACGGAAGGGACAGTTAAACTATGGCTACACCTTC
CASSERKGQLNYGYTF
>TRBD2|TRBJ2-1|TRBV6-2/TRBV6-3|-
TGTGCCAGCAGTTACGACTCCGGGACTAGCGGGAGTCATTTGTATGAGCAGTTCTTC
CASSYDSGTSGSHLYEQFF
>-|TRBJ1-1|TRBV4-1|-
TGCGCCAGCAGACCTCCCGGTTGGGGGGACACTGAAGCTTTCTTT
CASRPPGWGDTEAFF
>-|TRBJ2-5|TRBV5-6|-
TGTGCCAGCAGCTTCTCCAGGGGAGGGTGGCAAGAGACCCAGTACTTC
CASSFSRGGWQETQYF
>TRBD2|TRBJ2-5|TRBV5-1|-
TGCGCCAGCAGCTTGGGACTAGCGGGAGAGACCCAGTACTTC
CASSLGLAGETQYF
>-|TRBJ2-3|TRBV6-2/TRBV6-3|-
TGTGCCAGCAGTTACTCTGCGGGATCCACAGATACGCAGTATTTT
CASSYSAGSTDTQYF
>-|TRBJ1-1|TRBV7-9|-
TGTGCCAGCAGCTTAGTCGAGGCTGAAGCTTTCTTT
CASSLVEAEAFF
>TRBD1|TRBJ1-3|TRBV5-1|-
TGCGCCAGCAGCTTGGGGGACAGCAAGGCTGGAAACACCATATATTTT
CASSLGDSKAGNTIYF
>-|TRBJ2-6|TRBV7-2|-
TGTGCCAGCAGCCCCCTAATCTCTGGGGCCAACGTCCTGACTTTC
CASSPLISGANVLTF
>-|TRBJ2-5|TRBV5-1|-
TGCGCCAGCAGCTGGGGCGGCAGGCCCGGTGGAGAGACCCAGTACTTC
CASSWGGRPGGETQYF
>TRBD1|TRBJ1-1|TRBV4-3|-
TGCGCCAGCAGCCAAGATCCTCCGAACAGGGGAAACACTGAAGCTTTCTTT
CASSQDPPNRGNTEAFF
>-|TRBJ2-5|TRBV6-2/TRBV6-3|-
TGTGCCAGCAGTCCGAGGGAGACCCAGTACTTC
CASSPRETQYF
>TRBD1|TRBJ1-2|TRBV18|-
TGTGCCAGCTCACCAAGACAGGGGGACGGCTACACCTTC
CASSPRQGDGYTF
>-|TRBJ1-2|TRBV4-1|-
TGCGCCAGCAGCCGGGGGGAGAACTATGGCTACACCTTC
CASSRGENYGYTF